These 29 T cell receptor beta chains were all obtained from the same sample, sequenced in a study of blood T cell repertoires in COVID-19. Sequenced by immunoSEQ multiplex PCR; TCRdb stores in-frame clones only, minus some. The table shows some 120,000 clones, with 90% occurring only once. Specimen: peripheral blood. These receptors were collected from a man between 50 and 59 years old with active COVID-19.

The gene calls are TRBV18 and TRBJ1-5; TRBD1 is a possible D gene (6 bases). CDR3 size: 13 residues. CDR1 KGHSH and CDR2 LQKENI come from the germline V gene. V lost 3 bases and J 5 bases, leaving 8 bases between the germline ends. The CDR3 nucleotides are TGTGCCAGCTCACCGGGGGGGCATCAGCCCCAGCATTTT. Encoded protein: CASSPGGHQPQHF. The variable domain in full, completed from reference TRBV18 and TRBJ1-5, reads NAGVMQNPRHLVRRRGQEARLRCSPMKGHSHVYWYRQLPEEGLKFMVYLQKENIIDESGMPKERFSAEFPKEGPSILRIQQVVRGDSAAYFCASSPGGHQPQHFGDGTRLSIL.

The CDR3 loop is CATILAGRGPVGTDNEKLFF. The CDR3 DNA reads as TGTGCCACCATCCTAGCCGGGAGGGGGCCCGTCGGGACGGATAATGAAAAACTGTTTTTT. The chain is built from TRBV24-1 and TRBJ1-4, with 7 bases matching TRBD1. Trimming took 8 bases from V and 4 from J; bases not matched to a gene: 24. The CDR3 totals 20 residues. Germline-derived CDR1 and CDR2 are KGHDR and SFDVKD.

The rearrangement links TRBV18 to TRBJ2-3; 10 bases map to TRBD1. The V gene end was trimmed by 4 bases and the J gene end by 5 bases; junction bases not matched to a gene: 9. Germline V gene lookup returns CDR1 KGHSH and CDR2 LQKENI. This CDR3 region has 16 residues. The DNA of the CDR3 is TGTGCCAGCTCACGGAACGGACAGGGGGTTCAAGATACGCAGTATTTT. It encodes CASSRNGQGVQDTQYF.

The CDR3 DNA reads as TGTGCCAGCAGTTTCGACAGGAGGACAGATACGCAGTATTTT. Translation: CASSFDRRTDTQYF. The rearrangement joins TRBV2 to TRBJ2-3; tentative D call: TRBD1 (6 bases). The germline CDR1 and CDR2 sequences are SNHLY and FYNNEI. Between the trimmed V and J ends, which lost 5 bases and 3 bases, there was a span of 12 bases. CDR3 size: 14 residues.

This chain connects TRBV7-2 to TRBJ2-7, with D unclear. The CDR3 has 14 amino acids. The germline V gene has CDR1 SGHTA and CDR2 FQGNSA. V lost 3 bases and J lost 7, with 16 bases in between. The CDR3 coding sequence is TGTGCCAGCAGCTTCTCGGTGATGGTGTGGGAGCAGTACTTC. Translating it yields CASSFSVMVWEQYF.

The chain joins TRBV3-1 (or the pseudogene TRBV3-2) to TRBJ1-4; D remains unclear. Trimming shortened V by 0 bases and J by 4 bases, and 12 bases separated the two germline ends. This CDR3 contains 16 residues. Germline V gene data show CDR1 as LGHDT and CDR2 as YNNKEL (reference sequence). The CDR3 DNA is TGTGCCAGCAGCCAAGATCCCCAGGTGGTTAATGAAAAACTGTTTTTT. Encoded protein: CASSQDPQVVNEKLFF.

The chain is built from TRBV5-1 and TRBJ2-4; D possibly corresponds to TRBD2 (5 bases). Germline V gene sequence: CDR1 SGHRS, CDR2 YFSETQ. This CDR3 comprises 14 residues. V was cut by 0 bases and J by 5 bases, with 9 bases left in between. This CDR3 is CASSLGEGQNIQYF. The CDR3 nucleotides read TGCGCCAGCAGCTTGGGTGAGGGCCAAAACATTCAGTACTTC. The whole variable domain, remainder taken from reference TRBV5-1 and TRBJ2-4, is KAGVTQTPRYLIKTRGQQVTLSCSPISGHRSVSWYQQTPGQGLQFLFEYFSETQRNKGNFPGRFSGRQFSNSRSEMNVSTLELGDSALYLCASSLGEGQNIQYFGAGTRLSVL.

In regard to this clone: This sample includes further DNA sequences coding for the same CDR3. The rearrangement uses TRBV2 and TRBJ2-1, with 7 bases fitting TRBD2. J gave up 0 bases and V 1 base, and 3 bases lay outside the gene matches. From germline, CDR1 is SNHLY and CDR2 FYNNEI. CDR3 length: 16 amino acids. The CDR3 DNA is TGTGCCAGCAGTGAAGGGCGGGGGAGCTCCTACAATGAGCAGTTCTTC. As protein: CASSEGRGSSYNEQFF.

For the CDR3, the DNA is TGTGCCAGCAGCCAGTTTAGTTCCGGGGAGCTGTTTTTT. Encoded protein: CASSQFSSGELFF. The chain is built from TRBV3-1 (or the pseudogene TRBV3-2) and TRBJ2-2; D gene unclear. The V gene lost 3 bases and the J gene lost 6 bases, with 8 bases spanning the gap. The CDR3 loop spans 13 amino acids. CDR1 is LGHDT, CDR2 YNNKEL, per germline (reference sequence).

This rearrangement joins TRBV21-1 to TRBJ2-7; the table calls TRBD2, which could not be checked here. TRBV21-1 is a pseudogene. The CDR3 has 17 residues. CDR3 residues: CASSQNVSSGRCDEQYV. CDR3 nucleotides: TGTGCCAGCAGCCAAAATGTGTCTAGCGGGAGGTGTGATGAGCAGTACGTC.

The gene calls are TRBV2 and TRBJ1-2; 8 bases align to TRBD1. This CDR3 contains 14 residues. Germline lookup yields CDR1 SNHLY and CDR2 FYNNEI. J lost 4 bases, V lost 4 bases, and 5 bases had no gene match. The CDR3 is CASSAAGGPYGYTF. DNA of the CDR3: TGTGCCAGCAGTGCTGCAGGGGGCCCCTATGGCTACACCTTC.

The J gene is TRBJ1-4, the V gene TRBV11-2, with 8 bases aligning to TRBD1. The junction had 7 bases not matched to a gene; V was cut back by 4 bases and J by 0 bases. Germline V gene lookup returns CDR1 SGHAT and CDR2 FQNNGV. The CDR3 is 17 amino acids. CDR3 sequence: CASSWGQVRATNEKLFF. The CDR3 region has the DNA TGTGCCAGCAGCTGGGGACAGGTCAGAGCAACTAATGAAAAACTGTTTTTT.

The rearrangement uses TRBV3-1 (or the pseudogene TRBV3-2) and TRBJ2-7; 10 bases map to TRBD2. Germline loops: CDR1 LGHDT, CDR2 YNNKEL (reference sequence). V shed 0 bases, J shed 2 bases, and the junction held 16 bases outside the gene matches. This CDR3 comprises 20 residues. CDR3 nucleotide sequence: TGTGCCAGCAGCCAAGAAAACGGAGCGGGAGGGCCAAGACGGCCCTACGAGCAGTACGTC. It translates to CASSQENGAGGPRRPYEQYV.

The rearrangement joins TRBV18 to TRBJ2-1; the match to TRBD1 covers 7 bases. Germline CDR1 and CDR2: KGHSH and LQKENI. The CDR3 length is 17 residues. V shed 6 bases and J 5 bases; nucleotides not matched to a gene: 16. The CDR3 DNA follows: TGTGCCAGCTCCCTGGTAGGGGGCGGAGGACCCAACAATGAGCAGTTCTTC. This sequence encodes CASSLVGGGGPNNEQFF. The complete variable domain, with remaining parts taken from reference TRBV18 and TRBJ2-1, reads NAGVMQNPRHLVRRRGQEARLRCSPMKGHSHVYWYRQLPEEGLKFMVYLQKENIIDESGMPKERFSAEFPKEGPSILRIQQVVRGDSAAYFCASSLVGGGGPNNEQFFGPGTRLTVL.

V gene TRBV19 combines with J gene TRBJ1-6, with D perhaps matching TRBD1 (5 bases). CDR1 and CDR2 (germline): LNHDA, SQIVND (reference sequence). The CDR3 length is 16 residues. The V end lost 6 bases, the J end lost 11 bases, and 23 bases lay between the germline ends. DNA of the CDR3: TGTGCCAGTAGATCCCGGGCAGGGAGGCTTGGGGCACCCCTCCACTTT. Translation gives CASRSRAGRLGAPLHF. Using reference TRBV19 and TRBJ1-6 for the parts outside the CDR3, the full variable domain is DGGITQSPKYLFRKEGQNVTLSCEQNLNHDAMYWYRQDPGQGLRLIYYSQIVNDFQKGDIAEGYSVSREKKESFPLTVTSAQKNPTAFYLCASRSRAGRLGAPLHFGNGTRLTVT.

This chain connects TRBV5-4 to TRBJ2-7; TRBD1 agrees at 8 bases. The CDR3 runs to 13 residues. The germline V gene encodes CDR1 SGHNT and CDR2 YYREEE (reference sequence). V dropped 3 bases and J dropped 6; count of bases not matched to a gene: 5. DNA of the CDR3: TGTGCCAGCAGCTCCCAGGGGGCGGCCGAGCAGTACTTC. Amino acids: CASSSQGAAEQYF.

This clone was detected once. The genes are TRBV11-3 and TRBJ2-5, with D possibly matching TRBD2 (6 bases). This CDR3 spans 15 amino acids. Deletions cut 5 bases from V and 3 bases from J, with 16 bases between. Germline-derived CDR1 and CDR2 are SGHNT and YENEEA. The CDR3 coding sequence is TGTGCCAGCAGCATCGGGGGTATTTTTAAAGAGACCCAGTACTTC. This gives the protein CASSIGGIFKETQYF.

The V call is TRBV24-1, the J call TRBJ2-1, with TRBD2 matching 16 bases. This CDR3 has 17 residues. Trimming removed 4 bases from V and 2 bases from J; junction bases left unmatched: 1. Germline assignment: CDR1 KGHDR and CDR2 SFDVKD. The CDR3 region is CATSEGTSGRAYNEQFF. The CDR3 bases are TGTGCCACCAGTGAAGGGACTAGCGGGAGGGCCTACAATGAGCAGTTCTTC.

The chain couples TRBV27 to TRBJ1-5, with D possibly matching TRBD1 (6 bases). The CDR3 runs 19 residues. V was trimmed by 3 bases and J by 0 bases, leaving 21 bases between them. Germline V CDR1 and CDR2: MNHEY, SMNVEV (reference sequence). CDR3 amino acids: CASSFRIEDREYSNQPQHF. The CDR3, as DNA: TGTGCCAGCAGTTTCCGCATTGAGGACAGAGAGTATAGCAATCAGCCCCAGCATTTT.

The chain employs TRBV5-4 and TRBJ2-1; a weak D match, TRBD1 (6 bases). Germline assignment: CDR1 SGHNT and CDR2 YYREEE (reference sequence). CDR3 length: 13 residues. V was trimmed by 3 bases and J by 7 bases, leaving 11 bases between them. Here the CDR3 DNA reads TGTGCCAGCAGCTATGGACAGAAGAATGAGCAGTTCTTC. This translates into CASSYGQKNEQFF.

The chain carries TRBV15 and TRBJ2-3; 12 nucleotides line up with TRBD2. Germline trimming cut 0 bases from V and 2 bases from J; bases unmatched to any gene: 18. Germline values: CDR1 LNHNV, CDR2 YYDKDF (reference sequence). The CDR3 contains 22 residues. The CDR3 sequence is CATSRDEVIRLAGGGYTDTQYF. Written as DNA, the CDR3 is TGTGCCACCAGCAGAGATGAGGTCATCAGGCTAGCGGGAGGGGGTTACACAGATACGCAGTATTTT.

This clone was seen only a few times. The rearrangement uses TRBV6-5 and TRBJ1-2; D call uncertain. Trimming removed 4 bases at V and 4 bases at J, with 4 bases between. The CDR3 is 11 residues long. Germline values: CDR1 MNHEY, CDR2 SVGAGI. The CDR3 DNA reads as TGTGCCAGCAGTTCCCGCTATGGCTACACCTTC. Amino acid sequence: CASSSRYGYTF.

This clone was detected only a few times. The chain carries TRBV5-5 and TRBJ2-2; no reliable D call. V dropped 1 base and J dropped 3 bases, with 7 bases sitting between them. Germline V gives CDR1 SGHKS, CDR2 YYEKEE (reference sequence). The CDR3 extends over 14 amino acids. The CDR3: CASSLWQDTGELFF. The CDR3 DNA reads TGTGCCAGCAGCTTGTGGCAAGACACCGGGGAGCTGTTTTTT.

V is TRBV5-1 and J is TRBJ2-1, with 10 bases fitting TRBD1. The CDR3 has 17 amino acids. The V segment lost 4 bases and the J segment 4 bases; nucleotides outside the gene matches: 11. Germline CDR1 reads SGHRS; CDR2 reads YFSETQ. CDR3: CASSPLTGTGAYNEQFF. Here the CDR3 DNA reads TGCGCCAGCAGCCCTCTTACCGGGACAGGGGCATACAATGAGCAGTTCTTC.

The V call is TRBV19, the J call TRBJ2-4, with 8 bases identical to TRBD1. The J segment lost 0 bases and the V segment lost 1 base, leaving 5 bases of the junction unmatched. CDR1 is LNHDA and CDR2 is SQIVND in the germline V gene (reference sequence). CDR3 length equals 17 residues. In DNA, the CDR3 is TGTGCCAGTAGTATAGGAGGACAGGGATTAGCCAAAAACATTCAGTACTTC. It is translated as CASSIGGQGLAKNIQYF. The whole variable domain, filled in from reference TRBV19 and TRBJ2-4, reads DGGITQSPKYLFRKEGQNVTLSCEQNLNHDAMYWYRQDPGQGLRLIYYSQIVNDFQKGDIAEGYSVSREKKESFPLTVTSAQKNPTAFYLCASSIGGQGLAKNIQYFGAGTRLSVL.

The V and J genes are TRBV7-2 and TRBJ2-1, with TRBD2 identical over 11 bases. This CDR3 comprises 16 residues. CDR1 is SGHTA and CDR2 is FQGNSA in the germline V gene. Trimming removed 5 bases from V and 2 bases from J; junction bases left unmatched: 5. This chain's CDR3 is CASSPETSGAYNEQFF. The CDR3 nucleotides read TGTGCCAGCAGCCCTGAGACTAGCGGGGCCTACAATGAGCAGTTCTTC.

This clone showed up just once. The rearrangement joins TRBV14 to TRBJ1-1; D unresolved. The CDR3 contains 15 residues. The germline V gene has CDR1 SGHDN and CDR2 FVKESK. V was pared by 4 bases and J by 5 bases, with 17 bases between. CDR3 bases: TGTGCCAGCAGCCGCCAGGCCCGAGGGAAAACTGAAGCTTTCTTT. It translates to CASSRQARGKTEAFF.

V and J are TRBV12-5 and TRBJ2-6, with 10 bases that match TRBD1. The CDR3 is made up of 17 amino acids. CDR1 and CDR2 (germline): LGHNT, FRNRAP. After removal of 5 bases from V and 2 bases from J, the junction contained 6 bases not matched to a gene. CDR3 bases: TGTGCTAGTGGTCCGGGACAGGGGACGACTGGGGCCAACGTCCTGACTTTC. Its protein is CASGPGQGTTGANVLTF.

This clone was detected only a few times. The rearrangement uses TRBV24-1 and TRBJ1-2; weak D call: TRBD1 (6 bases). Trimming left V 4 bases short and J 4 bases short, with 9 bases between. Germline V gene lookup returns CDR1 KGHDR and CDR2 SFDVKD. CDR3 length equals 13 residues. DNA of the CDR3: TGTGCCACCAGTGAGACAGGCTCCTATGGCTACACCTTC. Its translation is CATSETGSYGYTF.